Presented here are 27 T cell receptor beta chains from one specimen sequenced in a study of blood T cells in healthy people across ages. PCR was performed a second time for roughly 7 to 12 cycles using a sample-barcoded 5' primer and a J-beta primer mix. TCRdb recomputed calls from the 5' RACE reads with MiXCR, one row per CDR3 protein. The table lists about 970,000 distinct CDR3 sequences, about 53% of them singletons. The sequenced sample consisted of blood. The receptors originated from a woman aged 60 to 75 in good health.

The count of this clonotype is one. The chain uses TRBV12-5 and TRBJ2-1; 9 positions match TRBD1. This CDR3 spans 17 amino acids. Unmatched junction bases numbered 5, after V lost 0 bases and J lost 2 bases. Germline V gene data show CDR1 as LGHNT and CDR2 as FRNRAP. The DNA for the CDR3 is TGTGCTAGTGGTTTGGTACGGGGACAGGGTCCCTACAATGAGCAGTTCTTC. Amino acid sequence: CASGLVRGQGPYNEQFF.

The rearrangement uses TRBV6-2 or TRBV6-3 and TRBJ2-1, with D hard to call. In germline, CDR1 is MNHEY, CDR2 SVGEGT. V was pared by 6 bases and J by 4 bases, with 10 bases between. The CDR3 totals 13 residues. CDR3 protein: CASRPGTYNEQFF. In nucleotides, the CDR3 is TGTGCCAGCAGACCCGGAACTTACAATGAGCAGTTCTTC.

The chain links TRBV7-9 to TRBJ1-6; D is perhaps TRBD1 (5 bases). Germline CDR1 reads SEHNR; CDR2 reads FQNEAQ (reference sequence). The CDR3 is 14 residues long. The V and J ends lost 5 bases and 6 bases respectively, with 11 bases between them. CDR3 loop: CASSPDMTNSPLHF. In DNA form, the CDR3 reads TGTGCCAGCAGCCCGGACATGACTAATTCACCCCTCCACTTT.

This clonotype has just a few counts. V is TRBV6-2 or TRBV6-3 and J is TRBJ2-2, with no clear D. Germline values: CDR1 MNHEY, CDR2 SVGEGT. Between the trimmed V and J ends, which lost 6 bases and 0 bases, there was a span of 14 bases. This CDR3 spans 16 amino acids. The DNA of the CDR3 is TGTGCCAGCAGGCCCACCGCGCCCCCGAACACCGGGGAGCTGTTTTTT. Amino acids: CASRPTAPPNTGELFF.

In this sample, this clonotype turned up a few times. V is TRBV28 and J is TRBJ2-5; 8 bases are shared with TRBD2. The CDR3 contains 15 residues. Germline lookup yields CDR1 MDHEN and CDR2 SYDVKM. V trimming: 2 bases; J trimming: 2 bases; junction bases outside the gene matches: 4. CDR3 bases: TGTGCCAGCAGTTTAGGAGCGGGAGATCAAGAGACCCAGTACTTC. This codes for CASSLGAGDQETQYF.

The chain carries TRBV7-2 and TRBJ1-1; TRBD1 matches at 7 bases. The junction had 4 bases not matched to a gene; V was cut back by 5 bases and J by 7 bases. This CDR3 comprises 12 residues. Germline assignment: CDR1 SGHTA and CDR2 FQGNSA. In DNA, the CDR3 is TGTGCCAGCAGCGGCACAGGGGATGAAGCTTTCTTT. This encodes CASSGTGDEAFF.

The chain joins TRBV7-6 to TRBJ1-2, with D maybe TRBD1 (6 bases). V was pared by 3 bases and J by 8 bases, with 16 bases between. The germline V gene encodes CDR1 SGHVS and CDR2 FNYEAQ. The CDR3 spans 14 residues. The CDR3 protein is CASSLRGGGEGYTF. Written as DNA, the CDR3 is TGTGCCAGCAGCTTGAGAGGAGGGGGAGAGGGCTACACCTTC.

The chain combines TRBV28 with TRBJ2-3, with TRBD2 matching 12 bases. The trim removed 4 bases at V and 0 bases at J, leaving 14 bases unmatched. This CDR3 has 20 amino acids. Germline assignment: CDR1 MDHEN and CDR2 SYDVKM. The CDR3 DNA reads TGTGCCAGCAGTTCCAAGAGACTAGCGGGAGAGCTTGCTAGCACAGATACGCAGTATTTT. Its translation is CASSSKRLAGELASTDTQYF.

This clonotype occurred a few times. The CDR3 sequence is CASSLSPDGEQFF. Here the CDR3 DNA reads TGTGCCAGCAGCTTATCCCCCGACGGGGAGCAGTTCTTC. The V call is TRBV7-3, the J call TRBJ2-1; D not resolved. Trimming took off 2 bases at V and 10 bases at J, with 12 bases between the two ends. This CDR3 has 13 amino acids. Germline CDR1 reads SGHTA; CDR2 reads FQGTGA.

The chain's CDR3 is CARPPTGGYGYTF. In DNA form, the CDR3 reads TGTGCCAGACCACCGACAGGGGGCTATGGCTACACCTTC. The rearrangement joins TRBV18 to TRBJ1-2; 9 nucleotides agree with TRBD1. With 9 bases clipped from V and 4 bases from J, the junction kept 6 bases outside the gene matches. Per the germline V gene, CDR1 is KGHSH and CDR2 is LQKENI. This CDR3 region has 13 residues. Variable domain in full (rest from reference TRBV18 and TRBJ1-2): NAGVMQNPRHLVRRRGQEARLRCSPMKGHSHVYWYRQLPEEGLKFMVYLQKENIIDESGMPKERFSAEFPKEGPSILRIQQVVRGDSAAYFCARPPTGGYGYTFGSGTRLTVV.

This clonotype was recorded a few times. The chain recombines TRBV20-1 with TRBJ2-1; 12 bases line up with TRBD2. Germline V gene data show CDR1 as DFQATT and CDR2 as SNEGSKA (reference sequence). This CDR3 contains 14 residues. Trimming cost V 3 bases and J 4 bases; bases outside gene matches: 1. CDR3 in DNA: TGCAGTGCTAGTGGACTAGCGGGATACAATGAGCAGTTCTTC. Translating gives CSASGLAGYNEQFF.

As to this clonotype: One end of the junction does not line up with germline, which may come from a read error. The V call is TRBV28, the J call TRBJ2-7, with D maybe TRBD1 (6 bases). The germline V gene encodes CDR1 MDHEN and CDR2 SYDVKM. The CDR3 has 14 residues. The CDR3 DNA follows: TGTGCCGGCAGTAGTAACAGGGCCAGGTACGAGCAGTACTTC. Protein product: CAGSSNRARYEQYF.

This chain joins TRBV19 and TRBJ2-7; D is perhaps TRBD1 (6 bases). The CDR3 has 13 amino acids. V was pared by 5 bases and J by 10 bases, with 18 bases between. The germline gives CDR1 LNHDA, CDR2 SQIVND (reference sequence). CDR3 coding DNA: TGTGCCAGTAGTGGGGACACAAGTTATACTCAGTACTTC. It specifies CASSGDTSYTQYF.

CDR3 nucleotide sequence: TGTGCCACAGGGGGGATAGACGAGCAGTACTTC. Protein product: CATGGIDEQYF. The chain is built from TRBV28 and TRBJ2-7; tentatively, D is TRBD1 (7 bases). The V gene's germline CDR1 is MDHEN and CDR2 SYDVKM. The CDR3 totals 11 residues. The V end was cut by 10 bases, the J end by 5 bases, with 12 bases between.

The chain combines TRBV7-2 with TRBJ2-3; 10 nucleotides line up with TRBD2. J lost 0 bases, V lost 5 bases, and 8 bases had no gene match. This CDR3 spans 17 amino acids. Germline V gene sequence: CDR1 SGHTA, CDR2 FQGNSA. The CDR3 spells CASSAPTSGTSTDTQYF. The CDR3 nucleotides are TGTGCCAGCAGCGCTCCAACTAGCGGGACTAGCACAGATACGCAGTATTTT.

The rearrangement joins TRBV23-1 to TRBJ2-3, with TRBD1 identical over 8 bases. TRBV23-1 is given ORF status, its function remaining uncertain. This CDR3 is built from 15 residues. With 5 bases clipped from V and 5 bases from J, the junction kept 9 bases outside the gene matches. Here the CDR3 DNA reads TGCGCCAGCAGTTTGCACAGGGGGTTGGTAGATACGCAGTATTTT. It is translated as CASSLHRGLVDTQYF.

This clonotype was recorded a few times. The chain links TRBV12-3 or TRBV12-4 to TRBJ1-2, with D tentatively TRBD1 (6 bases). The length of the CDR3 is 14 residues. Trimming left V 2 bases short and J 4 bases short, with 11 bases between. For the CDR3, the DNA is TGTGCCAGCAGTTTACGGGGCAGGGGCTATGGCTACACCTTC. This encodes CASSLRGRGYGYTF.

As regards this clonotype: A read error may produce the germline difference seen at one junction end. The genes are TRBV12-3 or TRBV12-4 and TRBJ2-3; no definite D call. The length of the CDR3 is 11 residues. CDR3 in DNA: TGTGCCAGCAGTAGCACAGATACGGAGTATTTT. This gives the protein CASSSTDTEYF.

As to this clonotype: A read error may be the cause here, since a much bigger clone is one base away. This chain uses TRBV7-9 with TRBJ2-1; TRBD2 is a possible D gene (5 bases). CDR3 length equals 12 residues. CDR1 is SEHNR and CDR2 is FQNEAQ in the germline V gene (reference sequence). The CDR3 DNA follows: TGTGCCAGCAGCTTAACTAGAAATGAGCGGTTCTTC. It yields the protein CASSLTRNERFF.

This clonotype was counted a few times. The V call is TRBV5-6, the J call TRBJ2-4; D ambiguous. The J call is uncertain, as TRBJ2-7 better fits the DNA end. CDR3 length equals 15 residues. Germline V gene data show CDR1 as SGHDT and CDR2 as YYEEEE. In DNA form, the CDR3 reads TGTGCCAGCAGCCCCCCCTCGTGGTACACCGTCGAGCAGTACTTC. This translates into CASSPPSWYTVEQYF.

This chain links TRBV12-3 or TRBV12-4 with TRBJ2-1; 10 bases agree with TRBD2. The V and J ends lost 7 bases and 5 bases, in that order; junction bases with no gene match: 11. The length of the CDR3 is 16 residues. The CDR3, as DNA: TGTGCCAGCACTCCGGGGAGCGGGGGGGTTAACAATGAGCAGTTCTTC. Translation gives CASTPGSGGVNNEQFF.

The chain couples TRBV15 to TRBJ2-7; TRBD1 aligns across 9 bases. The CDR3 has 15 amino acids. From germline, CDR1 is LNHNV and CDR2 YYDKDF (reference sequence). The V segment lost 0 bases and the J segment 2 bases; nucleotides outside the gene matches: 2. In DNA, the CDR3 is TGTGCCACCAGCAGAGAAGGGACAGGGACCTACGAGCAGTACTTC. Amino acid sequence: CATSREGTGTYEQYF.

This sequence joins TRBV28 and TRBJ2-6; D unresolved. The CDR3 has 16 residues. Looked up from germline, CDR1 is MDHEN and CDR2 is SYDVKM. The V and J ends lost 2 bases and 2 bases respectively, with 10 bases between them. The CDR3 nucleotides read TGTGCCAGCAGTTTACCAAGGAAAACTGGGGCCAACGTCCTGACTTTC. Protein sequence: CASSLPRKTGANVLTF. Based on the CDR3 plus reference TRBV28 and TRBJ2-6, the full variable domain is DVKVTQSSRYLVKRTGEKVFLECVQDMDHENMFWYRQDPGLGLRLIYFSYDVKMKEKGDIPEGYSVSREKKERFSLILESASTNQTSMYLCASSLPRKTGANVLTFGAGSRLTVL.

The chain has TRBV12-3 or TRBV12-4 and TRBJ2-7; possibly TRBD2 for D (7 bases). CDR3 length: 14 amino acids. The germline V and J ends were trimmed by 3 bases and 2 bases, with 11 bases remaining between them. DNA of the CDR3: TGTGCCAGCAGTTTCGGGGGGCGCACCTACGAGCAGTACTTC. Its translation: CASSFGGRTYEQYF.

This clonotype has a handful of counts. This chain connects TRBV9 to TRBJ2-7; D tentatively fits TRBD1 or TRBD2 (5 bases each). Matching the DNA end better, TRBJ2-5 makes the J call doubtful. The CDR3 is 15 amino acids. The V gene's germline CDR1 is SGDLS and CDR2 YYNGEE. CDR3 nucleotides: TGTGCCAGCAGTCGGGACGGCCCCGGGCAAGAGACCCAGTACTTC. This translates into CASSRDGPGQETQYF.

Concerning this clonotype: An end of the junction differs from the germline gene, which may be a read error. V gene TRBV7-2 combines with J gene TRBJ1-4; D remains unclear. Germline CDR1 SGHTA, CDR2 FQGNSA. The CDR3 consists of 15 residues. The CDR3 DNA follows: TGTGCCGGCAGCTTACCGGTGCGGGAGAATGAAAAACTGTTTTTT. This translates into CAGSLPVRENEKLFF. Variable domain in full (rest from reference TRBV7-2 and TRBJ1-4): GAGVSQSPSNKVTEKGKDVELRCDPISGHTALYWYRQSLGQGLEFLIYFQGNSAPDKSGLPSDRFSAERTGGSVSTLTIQRTQQEDSAVYLCAGSLPVRENEKLFFGSGTQLSVL.

The J gene is TRBJ2-5, the V gene TRBV28, with 8 bases identical to TRBD1. Germline CDR1 is MDHEN and CDR2 is SYDVKM. V was pared by 5 bases and J by 4 bases, with 9 bases of the junction left unmatched. CDR3 length: 15 amino acids. The CDR3 coding sequence is TGTGCCAGCAGTACGTACGGACAGGGCGGAGAGACCCAGTACTTC. Translated, it gives CASSTYGQGGETQYF.